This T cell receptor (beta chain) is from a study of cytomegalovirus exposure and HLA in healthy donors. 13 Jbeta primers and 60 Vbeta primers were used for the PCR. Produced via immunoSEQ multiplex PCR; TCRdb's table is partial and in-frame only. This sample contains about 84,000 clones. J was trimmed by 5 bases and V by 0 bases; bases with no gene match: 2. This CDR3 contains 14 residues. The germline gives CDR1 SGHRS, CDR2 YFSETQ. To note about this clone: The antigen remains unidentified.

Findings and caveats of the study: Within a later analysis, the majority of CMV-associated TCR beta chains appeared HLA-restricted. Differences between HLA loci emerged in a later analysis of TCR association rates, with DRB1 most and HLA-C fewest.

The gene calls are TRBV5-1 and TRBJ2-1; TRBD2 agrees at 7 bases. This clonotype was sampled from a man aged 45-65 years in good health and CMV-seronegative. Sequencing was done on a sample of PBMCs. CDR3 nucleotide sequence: TGCGCCAGCAGCTTGGGACTAGCCCACAATGAGCAGTTCTTC. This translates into CASSLGLAHNEQFF.